What follows are 7 T cell receptor beta chains derived from one specimen sequenced in a study of shared clonotypes between healthy human individuals. The data were produced by immunoSEQ multiplex PCR, yet TCRdb's version contains in-frame clones alone and is incomplete. This table has approximately 1,500,000 clones, around 95% appearing once. The sample consisted of naive CD4+ T cells sorted from blood. Stated subset: CD45RA+ positively selected. The receptors here all came from a man aged 30-40 years in good health.

The chain has TRBV28 and TRBJ2-6; tentative D call: TRBD1 (6 bases). Germline lookup yields CDR1 MDHEN and CDR2 SYDVKM. The CDR3 has 15 amino acids. Trimming took 4 bases from V and 4 from J, leaving 11 bases between them. DNA of the CDR3: TGTGCCAGCAGTTCACAGGGAGACGGGGCCAACGTCCTGACTTTC. Translation: CASSSQGDGANVLTF.

In nucleotides, the CDR3 is TGCGCCAGCAGCTTGGCCGGGACTAGCGCCTACGAGCAGTACTTC. It is translated as CASSLAGTSAYEQYF. The chain employs TRBV5-1 and TRBJ2-7; 10 nucleotides align to TRBD2. Germline lookup yields CDR1 SGHRS and CDR2 YFSETQ. The CDR3 is made up of 15 amino acids. The trim removed 0 bases at V and 2 bases at J, leaving 2 bases unmatched.

The V call is TRBV29-1, the J call TRBJ2-1, with 8 bases fitting TRBD1. The CDR3 covers 16 residues. Germline CDR1 and CDR2: SQVTM and ANQGSEA. The V gene end was trimmed by 2 bases and the J gene end by 0 bases; junction bases not matched to a gene: 6. The CDR3 region has the DNA TGCAGCGTTGAACCCGGGACAGGAAGCTCCTACAATGAGCAGTTCTTC. Translating it yields CSVEPGTGSSYNEQFF.

The rearrangement uses TRBV10-3 and TRBJ2-1; tentative D call: TRBD2 (6 bases). Trimming cost V 7 bases and J 4 bases, with 17 bases left between them. Germline V gene sequence: CDR1 ENHRY, CDR2 SYGVKD. The CDR3 has 15 residues. CDR3 coding DNA: TGTGCCATCACGAAGGTCGGGAGTGAATACAATGAGCAGTTCTTC. This codes for CAITKVGSEYNEQFF.

V and J are TRBV7-2 and TRBJ2-2; D is perhaps TRBD1 (5 bases). Per the germline V gene, CDR1 is SGHTA and CDR2 is FQGNSA. V lost 6 bases to trimming and J lost 1 base, with 9 bases between them. This CDR3 comprises 14 residues. The DNA for the CDR3 is TGTGCCAGCAGGTTTCAGGGGAACACCGGGGAGCTGTTTTTT. It encodes CASRFQGNTGELFF.

The count of this clone is one. The gene calls are TRBV4-1 and TRBJ2-2; D is unclear. Trimming removed 6 bases at V and 8 bases at J, with 13 bases between. Germline V gives CDR1 MGHRA, CDR2 YSYEKL. This CDR3 is 13 amino acids long. The CDR3 nucleotides read TGCGCCAGCAGACGAGACGGGTTGGGGGAGCTGTTTTTT. This sequence encodes CASRRDGLGELFF.

This chain connects TRBV25-1 to TRBJ2-1, with 10 bases fitting TRBD2. CDR1 is MGHDK and CDR2 is SYGVNS in the germline V gene. Trimming cost V 4 bases and J 0 bases; bases outside gene matches: 6. The CDR3 contains 17 residues. The CDR3 protein is CASSGLAGVSSYNEQFF. The CDR3 DNA sequence: TGTGCCAGCAGTGGGCTAGCGGGAGTTAGCTCCTACAATGAGCAGTTCTTC. The whole variable domain, remainder taken from reference TRBV25-1 and TRBJ2-1, is EADIYQTPRYLVIGTGKKITLECSQTMGHDKMYWYQQDPGMELHLIHYSYGVNSTEKGDLSSESTVSRIRTEHFPLTLESARPSHTSQYLCASSGLAGVSSYNEQFFGPGTRLTVL.